This T cell receptor (beta chain) derives from a study of cytomegalovirus exposure and HLA in healthy donors. The wider study: Around 200 million T cells yielded 120 million or so unique TCR beta sequences, as an earlier analysis found. Within the Caucasian-associated ancestry cluster were 81% of the 350 to 400 genotyped donors.

PCR used 60 Vbeta primers and 13 Jbeta primers. The assay was immunoSEQ multiplex PCR, and TCRdb's table has in-frame clones only and misses some. The repertoire has more than 110,000 clones, 75% to 85% of them found once; the top ten carry 2% to 2.5%. CDR1 and CDR2 (germline): SGHDT, YYEEEE. V shed 2 bases and J 4 bases; nucleotides not matched to a gene: 3. The CDR3 has 15 amino acids. As concerns this clone: Its target is unknown.

Notes on the study in general: A few chains tied to CMV proved CMV antigen-specific in vitro.

The specimen was PBMCs. The chain is built from TRBV5-6 and TRBJ2-2; 9 nucleotides align to TRBD1. This receptor was identified in a middle-aged man in good health and CMV-seronegative. The CDR3 loop reads CASSFRDRATGELFF. The CDR3 region has the DNA TGTGCCAGCAGCTTCCGGGACAGGGCCACCGGGGAGCTGTTTTTT.